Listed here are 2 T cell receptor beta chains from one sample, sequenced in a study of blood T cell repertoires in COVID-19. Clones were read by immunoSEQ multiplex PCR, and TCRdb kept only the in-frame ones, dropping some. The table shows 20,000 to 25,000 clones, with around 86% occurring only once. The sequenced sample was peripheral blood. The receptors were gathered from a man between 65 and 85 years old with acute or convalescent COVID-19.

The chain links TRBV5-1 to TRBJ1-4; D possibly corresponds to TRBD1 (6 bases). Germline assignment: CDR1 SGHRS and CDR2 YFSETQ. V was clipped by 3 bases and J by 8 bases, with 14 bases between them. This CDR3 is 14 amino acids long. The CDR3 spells CASSSQGGDEKLFF. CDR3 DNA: TGCGCCAGCAGCTCACAGGGAGGGGACGAAAAACTGTTTTTT. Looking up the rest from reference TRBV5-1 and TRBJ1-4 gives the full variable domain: KAGVTQTPRYLIKTRGQQVTLSCSPISGHRSVSWYQQTPGQGLQFLFEYFSETQRNKGNFPGRFSGRQFSNSRSEMNVSTLELGDSALYLCASSSQGGDEKLFFGSGTQLSVL.

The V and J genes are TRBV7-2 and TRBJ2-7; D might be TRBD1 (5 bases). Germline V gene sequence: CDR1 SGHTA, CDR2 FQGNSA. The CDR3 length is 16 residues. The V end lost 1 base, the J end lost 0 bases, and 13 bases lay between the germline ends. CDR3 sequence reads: CASSLVDFRVSYEQYF. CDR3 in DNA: TGTGCCAGCAGCTTAGTAGATTTCAGGGTCTCCTACGAGCAGTACTTC.